Only a few counts were recorded for the clone carrying this T cell receptor (beta chain). What it binds is not known. This specimen comes from a study of early stage breast cancer tumors. Germline lookup yields CDR1 SGHRS and CDR2 YFSETQ. The CDR3 length is 12 residues. Trimming left V 3 bases short and J 0 bases short, with 3 bases between. Assay: immunoSEQ multiplex PCR; the TCRdb copy retains only in-frame clones and omits some. The sample shows about 7,900 clones, approximately 60% of them seen only once. Study-wide results and caveats: In about 90% of the 16 patients, blood comparison separated tumor from normal breast. Compared with adjacent normal breast, tumors showed about 2.4-fold denser, more clonal T cells.

This rearrangement joins TRBV5-1 to TRBJ1-2; D gene uncertain. Sequencing used breast tumor tissue. The sequence was collected from a person aged 65-85 years with breast cancer. The CDR3 DNA follows: TGCGCCAGCAGCTACACTAACTATGGCTACACCTTC. As protein: CASSYTNYGYTF.